This T cell receptor beta chain emerged from a study of T cell responses to AZD1222 COVID-19 vaccine. Broader study findings: Spike-specific TCR breadth and depth rose after two AZD1222 doses.

The method was immunoSEQ multiplex PCR; TCRdb's version includes in-frame clones alone and lacks a portion of them. The sample shows 130,000 or so clones, 85% to 95% of them seen only once. This clone was detected once. What it binds is not known. The V end was cut by 6 bases, the J end by 6 bases, with 13 bases between. The CDR3 consists of 13 residues. Germline CDR1 and CDR2: SGHNT and YYREEE (reference sequence). The material was peripheral blood, obtained on day 0 of AZD1222 vaccination. The clonotype originates from an adult in good health. The chain combines TRBV5-4 with TRBJ2-1; TRBD1 might be the D (5 bases). The CDR3 spells CASTIQGPNEQFF. CDR3 bases: TGTGCCAGCACCATTCAGGGCCCCAATGAGCAGTTCTTC.